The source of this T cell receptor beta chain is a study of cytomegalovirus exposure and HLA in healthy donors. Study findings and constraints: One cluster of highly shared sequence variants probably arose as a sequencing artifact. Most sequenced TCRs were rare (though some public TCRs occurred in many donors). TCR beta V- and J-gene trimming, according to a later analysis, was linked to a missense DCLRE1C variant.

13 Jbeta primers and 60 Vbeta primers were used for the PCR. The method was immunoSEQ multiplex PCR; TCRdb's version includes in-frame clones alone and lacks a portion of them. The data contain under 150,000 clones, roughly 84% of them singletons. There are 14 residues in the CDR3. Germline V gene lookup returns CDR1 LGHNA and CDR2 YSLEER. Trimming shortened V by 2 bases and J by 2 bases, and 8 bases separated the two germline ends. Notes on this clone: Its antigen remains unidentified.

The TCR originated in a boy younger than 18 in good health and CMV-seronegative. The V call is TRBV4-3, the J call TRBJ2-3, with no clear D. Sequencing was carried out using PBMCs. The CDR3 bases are TGCGCCAGCAGCCAATCAGACACCACAGATACGCAGTATTTT. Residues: CASSQSDTTDTQYF.